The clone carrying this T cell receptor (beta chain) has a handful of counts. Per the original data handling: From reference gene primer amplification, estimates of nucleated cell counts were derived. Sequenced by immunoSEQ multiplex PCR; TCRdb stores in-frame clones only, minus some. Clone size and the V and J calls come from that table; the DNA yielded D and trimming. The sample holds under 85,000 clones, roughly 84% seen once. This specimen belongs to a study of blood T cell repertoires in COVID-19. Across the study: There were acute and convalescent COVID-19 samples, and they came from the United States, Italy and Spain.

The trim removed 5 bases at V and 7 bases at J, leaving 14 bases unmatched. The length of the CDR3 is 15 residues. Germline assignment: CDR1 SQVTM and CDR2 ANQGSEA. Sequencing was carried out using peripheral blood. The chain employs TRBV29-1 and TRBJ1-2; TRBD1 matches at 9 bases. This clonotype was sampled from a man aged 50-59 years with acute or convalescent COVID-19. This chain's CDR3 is CSVNVRDREIGGYTF. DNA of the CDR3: TGCAGCGTTAACGTCCGGGACAGGGAGATTGGTGGCTACACCTTC.